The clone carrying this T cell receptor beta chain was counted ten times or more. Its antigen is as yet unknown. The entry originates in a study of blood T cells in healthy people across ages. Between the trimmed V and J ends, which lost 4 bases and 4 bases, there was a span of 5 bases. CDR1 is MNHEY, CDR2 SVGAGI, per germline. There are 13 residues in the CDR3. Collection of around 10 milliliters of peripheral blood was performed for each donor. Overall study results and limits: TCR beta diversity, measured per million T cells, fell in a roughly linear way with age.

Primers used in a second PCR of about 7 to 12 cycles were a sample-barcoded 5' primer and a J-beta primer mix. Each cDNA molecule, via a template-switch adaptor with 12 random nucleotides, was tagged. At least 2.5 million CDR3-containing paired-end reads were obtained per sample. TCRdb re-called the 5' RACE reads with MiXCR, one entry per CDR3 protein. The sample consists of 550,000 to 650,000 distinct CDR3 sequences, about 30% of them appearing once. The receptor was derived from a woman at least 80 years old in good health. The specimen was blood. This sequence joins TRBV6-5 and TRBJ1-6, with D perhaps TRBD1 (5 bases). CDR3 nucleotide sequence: TGTGCCAGCAGTTCAGGGTATAATTCACCCCTCCACTTT. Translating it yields CASSSGYNSPLHF.